Below, 17 T cell receptor beta chains from the same sample are listed, as sequenced in a study of a mutant IDH1 vaccine in newly diagnosed glioma. Their antigens remain unidentified. The table came from immunoSEQ multiplex PCR; TCRdb's copy has only in-frame clones and leaves some out. The table includes around 80,000 clones, about 85% detected once. The sample's time point: week 23, last vaccination. Topical imiquimod accompanied each vaccine dose, which consisted of 300 ug of mutant IDH1 20-mer peptide. The sample was PBMCs, taken from a glioma patient whose treatment included an IDH1 peptide vaccine. These receptors came from a woman between 45 and 60 years old with glioma.

The CDR3 DNA reads as TGTGCCAGCAGTTTATTTCGGTCGACATGGAACACTGAAGCTTTCTTT. Translating gives CASSLFRSTWNTEAFF. The chain employs TRBV28 and TRBJ1-1; D uncertain. Trimming removed 1 base from V and 1 base from J, with 13 bases in between. Germline CDR1 MDHEN, CDR2 SYDVKM. The CDR3 is 16 amino acids.

In its sample, this clone was seen once. The gene calls are TRBV4-2 and TRBJ2-3, with 8 bases identical to TRBD2. CDR3 length: 13 residues. Losses at the gene ends were 10 bases for V and 2 bases for J; bases not matched to a gene: 5. CDR1 is LGHNA, CDR2 YNFKEQ, per germline. CDR3 sequence (DNA): TGTGCCACGAGCGGGAGAATCACAGATACGCAGTATTTT. This gives the protein CATSGRITDTQYF.

The chain carries TRBV14 and TRBJ1-1, with TRBD1 identical over 7 bases. Germline V gene data show CDR1 as SGHDN and CDR2 as FVKESK. There are 16 residues in the CDR3. Losses at the gene ends were 4 bases for V and 0 bases for J; bases not matched to a gene: 8. CDR3 in amino acids: CASSPRQGWVNTEAFF. The CDR3 region has the DNA TGTGCCAGCAGCCCCAGACAGGGCTGGGTGAACACTGAAGCTTTCTTT.

The chain combines TRBV5-1 with TRBJ2-1; D unresolved. CDR3 length: 11 residues. V shed 4 bases and J shed 5 bases, with 4 bases lying between them. Germline V gene lookup returns CDR1 SGHRS and CDR2 YFSETQ. The CDR3 coding sequence is TGCGCCAGCAGCCCTAACAATGAGCAGTTCTTC. This codes for CASSPNNEQFF. Based on the CDR3 plus reference TRBV5-1 and TRBJ2-1, the full variable domain is KAGVTQTPRYLIKTRGQQVTLSCSPISGHRSVSWYQQTPGQGLQFLFEYFSETQRNKGNFPGRFSGRQFSNSRSEMNVSTLELGDSALYLCASSPNNEQFFGPGTRLTVL.

This clone was seen more than once but under ten times. The V call is TRBV11-2, the J call TRBJ1-1; possibly TRBD1 for D (6 bases). CDR3 length: 15 amino acids. The germline CDR1 and CDR2 sequences are SGHAT and FQNNGV. With 1 base removed from V and 5 bases from J, the gap between germline ends came to 14 bases. The CDR3 loop is CASSLVVGARTEAFF. The CDR3 nucleotides are TGTGCCAGCAGCTTAGTAGTGGGGGCACGGACTGAAGCTTTCTTT.

This clone has only one observation. This chain joins TRBV5-6 and TRBJ2-5; D might be TRBD2 (6 bases). The germline V and J ends were trimmed by 6 bases and 1 base, with 16 bases remaining between them. From germline, CDR1 is SGHDT and CDR2 YYEEEE. CDR3 length: 15 residues. The CDR3 is CASTRETEIQETQYF. The CDR3 bases are TGTGCCAGCACCCGGGAGACTGAGATCCAAGAGACCCAGTACTTC.

The sample holds a few counts of this clone. The chain uses TRBV12-5 and TRBJ1-4; tentatively, D is TRBD1 (5 bases). The germline V gene encodes CDR1 LGHNT and CDR2 FRNRAP. The length of the CDR3 is 14 residues. Trimming removed 6 bases from V and 14 bases from J, with 22 bases in between. The CDR3 region is CASGLGEGAQVLFF. DNA of the CDR3: TGTGCTAGTGGCCTAGGGGAAGGGGCCCAGGTCCTGTTTTTT. The complete variable domain, with remaining parts taken from reference TRBV12-5 and TRBJ1-4, reads DARVTQTPRHKVTEMGQEVTMRCQPILGHNTVFWYRQTMMQGLELLAYFRNRAPLDDSGMPKDRFSAEMPDATLATLKIQPSEPRDSAVYFCASGLGEGAQVLFFGSGTQLSVL.

The table lists this clone with a few counts. The genes are TRBV19 and TRBJ1-5; D gene ambiguous. The germline CDR1 and CDR2 sequences are LNHDA and SQIVND (reference sequence). This CDR3 has 17 amino acids. V lost 5 bases and J lost 2, with 19 bases in between. The CDR3 spells CASSRGYRYIGNQPQHF. The CDR3 nucleotides are TGTGCCAGTAGTCGGGGTTACCGGTACATTGGCAATCAGCCCCAGCATTTT.

The J gene is TRBJ2-7, the V gene TRBV19; D remains unclear. Germline loops: CDR1 LNHDA, CDR2 SQIVND (reference sequence). This CDR3 has 12 residues. Trimming took off 8 bases at V and 3 bases at J, with 11 bases between the two ends. CDR3 region: CASLGRSYEQYF. CDR3 coding DNA: TGTGCCAGTCTTGGGCGGAGCTACGAGCAGTACTTC.

The rearrangement joins TRBV11-2 to TRBJ2-3, with D possibly being TRBD2 (6 bases). Germline assignment: CDR1 SGHAT and CDR2 FQNNGV. Trimming shortened V by 3 bases and J by 0 bases, and 7 bases separated the two germline ends. This CDR3 is built from 14 residues. This CDR3 is CASSFGGSTDTQYF. As DNA, the CDR3 is TGTGCCAGCAGCTTCGGGGGTAGCACAGATACGCAGTATTTT.

This clone occurred a few times. The rearrangement joins TRBV4-1 to TRBJ2-5; D call uncertain. CDR1 and CDR2 from the germline V gene are MGHRA and YSYEKL. This CDR3 region has 12 residues. The V end was cut by 6 bases, the J end by 1 base, with 6 bases between. The CDR3 nucleotides read TGCGCCAGCAGTGGGGTCCAAGAGACCCAGTACTTC. This translates into CASSGVQETQYF.

The chain links TRBV6-5 to TRBJ1-1; D is uncertain. There are 13 residues in the CDR3. V lost 7 bases and J 3 bases, leaving 12 bases between the germline ends. Germline CDR1 and CDR2: MNHEY and SVGAGI. CDR3 sequence (DNA): TGTGCCAGCAAAGTAGACGGTGACACTGAAGCTTTCTTT. It yields the protein CASKVDGDTEAFF.

This clone was observed a few times. The chain combines TRBV7-3 with TRBJ1-1; 8 nucleotides match TRBD1. This CDR3 spans 14 amino acids. Germline V lookup: CDR1 SGHTA, CDR2 FQGTGA. Losses at the gene ends were 5 bases for V and 0 bases for J; bases not matched to a gene: 2. The CDR3 nucleotides read TGTGCCAGCAGCCGACAGGGGATGAACACTGAAGCTTTCTTT. As protein: CASSRQGMNTEAFF.

The chain employs TRBV19 and TRBJ2-3; possibly TRBD2 for D (5 bases). From germline, CDR1 is LNHDA and CDR2 SQIVND (reference sequence). CDR3 size: 16 residues. V was shortened by 5 bases and J by 3 bases, with 18 bases between the two germline ends. CDR3 region: CASSQRVSGKTDTQYF. The CDR3 bases are TGTGCCAGTAGTCAGAGGGTATCGGGGAAGACAGATACGCAGTATTTT.

The rearrangement joins TRBV11-1 to TRBJ2-1, with 7 bases fitting TRBD1. The J segment lost 4 bases and the V segment lost 5 bases, leaving 11 bases of the junction unmatched. This CDR3 region has 16 residues. CDR1 and CDR2 (germline): SGHAT, FQDESV (reference sequence). The chain's CDR3 is CASSAQPGQSYNEQFF. CDR3 DNA: TGTGCCAGCAGCGCCCAACCGGGACAGTCTTACAATGAGCAGTTCTTC.

This rearrangement joins TRBV28 to TRBJ1-1, with no clear D. This CDR3 region has 14 residues. Germline-derived CDR1 and CDR2 are MDHEN and SYDVKM. V gave up 2 bases and J gave up 2 bases, with 9 bases separating them. CDR3 sequence: CASSLQLPNTEAFF. CDR3 sequence (DNA): TGTGCCAGCAGTTTACAGCTGCCCAACACTGAAGCTTTCTTT.

The rearrangement links TRBV10-3 to TRBJ1-2; perhaps TRBD1 as D (6 bases). This CDR3 is built from 13 residues. The ends were cut back, 6 bases at V and 2 bases at J, with 10 bases in the middle. Germline V gives CDR1 ENHRY, CDR2 SYGVKD. For the CDR3, the DNA is TGTGCCATCAGGGGAACAGGGAACTATGGCTACACCTTC. This codes for CAIRGTGNYGYTF.